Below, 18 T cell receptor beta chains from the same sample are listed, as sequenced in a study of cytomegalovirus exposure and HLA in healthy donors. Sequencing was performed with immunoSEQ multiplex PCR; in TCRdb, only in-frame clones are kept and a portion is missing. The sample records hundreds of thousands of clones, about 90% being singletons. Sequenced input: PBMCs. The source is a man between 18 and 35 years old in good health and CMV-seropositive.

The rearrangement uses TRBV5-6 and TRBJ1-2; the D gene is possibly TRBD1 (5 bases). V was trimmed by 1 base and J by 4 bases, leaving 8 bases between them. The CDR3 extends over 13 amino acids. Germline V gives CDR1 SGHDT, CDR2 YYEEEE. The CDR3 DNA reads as TGTGCCAGCAGCTTGCCAGGGAGCTATGGCTACACCTTC. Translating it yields CASSLPGSYGYTF. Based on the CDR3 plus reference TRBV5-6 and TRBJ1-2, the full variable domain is DAGVTQSPTHLIKTRGQQVTLRCSPKSGHDTVSWYQQALGQGPQFIFQYYEEEERQRGNFPDRFSGHQFPNYSSELNVNALLLGDSALYLCASSLPGSYGYTFGSGTRLTVV.

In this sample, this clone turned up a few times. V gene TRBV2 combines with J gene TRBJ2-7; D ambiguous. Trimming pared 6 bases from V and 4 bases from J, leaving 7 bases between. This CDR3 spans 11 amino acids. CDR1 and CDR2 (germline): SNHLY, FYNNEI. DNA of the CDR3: TGTGCCAGCAGGGTCATGTACGAGCAGTACTTC. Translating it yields CASRVMYEQYF.

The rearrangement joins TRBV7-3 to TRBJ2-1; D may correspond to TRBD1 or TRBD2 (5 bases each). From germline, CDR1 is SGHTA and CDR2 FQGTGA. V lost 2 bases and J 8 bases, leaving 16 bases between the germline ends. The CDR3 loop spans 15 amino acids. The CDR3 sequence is CASSLGASNPDEQFF. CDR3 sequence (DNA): TGTGCCAGCAGCTTAGGGGCTAGCAATCCCGATGAGCAGTTCTTC.

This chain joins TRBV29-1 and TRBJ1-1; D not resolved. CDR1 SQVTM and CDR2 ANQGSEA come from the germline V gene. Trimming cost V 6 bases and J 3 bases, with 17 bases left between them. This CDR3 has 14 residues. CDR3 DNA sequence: TGCAGCGTCAAACCCAGGCAGTCTCACACTGAAGCTTTCTTT. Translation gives CSVKPRQSHTEAFF.

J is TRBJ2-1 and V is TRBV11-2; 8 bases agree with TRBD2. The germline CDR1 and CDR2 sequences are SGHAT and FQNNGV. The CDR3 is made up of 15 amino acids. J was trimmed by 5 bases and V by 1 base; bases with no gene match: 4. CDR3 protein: CASSLGGLVNNEQFF. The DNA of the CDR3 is TGTGCCAGCAGCTTAGGGGGACTAGTGAACAATGAGCAGTTCTTC.

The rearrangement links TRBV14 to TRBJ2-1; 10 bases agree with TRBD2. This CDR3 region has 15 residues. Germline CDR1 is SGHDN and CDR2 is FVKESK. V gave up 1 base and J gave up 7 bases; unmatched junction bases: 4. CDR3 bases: TGTGCCAGCAGCCAAGTAGCGGGAGGAGTTAATGAGCAGTTCTTC. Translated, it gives CASSQVAGGVNEQFF. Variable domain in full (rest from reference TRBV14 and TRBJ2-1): EAGVTQFPSHSVIEKGQTVTLRCDPISGHDNLYWYRRVMGKEIKFLLHFVKESKQDESGMPNNRFLAERTGGTYSTLKVQPAELEDSGVYFCASSQVAGGVNEQFFGPGTRLTVL.

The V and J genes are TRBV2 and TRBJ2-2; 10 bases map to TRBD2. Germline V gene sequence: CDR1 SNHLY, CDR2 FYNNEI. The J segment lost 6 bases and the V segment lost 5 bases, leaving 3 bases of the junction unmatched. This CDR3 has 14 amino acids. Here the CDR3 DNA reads TGTGCCAGCAGTAAGCTAGCGGGAGCCGGGGAGCTGTTTTTT. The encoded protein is CASSKLAGAGELFF.

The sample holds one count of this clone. CDR3 sequence: CASSAGLAGDTQYF. CDR3 coding DNA: TGTGCCAGCAGCGCGGGACTAGCGGGAGATACGCAGTATTTT. This chain links TRBV2 with TRBJ2-3; 12 bases agree with TRBD2. This CDR3 comprises 14 residues. Trimming removed 6 bases from V and 5 bases from J; junction bases left unmatched: 3. Germline values: CDR1 SNHLY, CDR2 FYNNEI.

The CDR3 loop reads CASSPRGVGYNEQFF. CDR3 DNA sequence: TGTGCCAGCAGCCCCCGAGGGGTCGGCTACAATGAGCAGTTCTTC. The V and J genes are TRBV7-9 and TRBJ2-1; D tentatively reads TRBD1 or TRBD2 (5 bases each). Trimming left V 5 bases short and J 3 bases short, with 14 bases between. Germline V gene sequence: CDR1 SEHNR, CDR2 FQNEAQ (reference sequence). CDR3 length: 15 residues.

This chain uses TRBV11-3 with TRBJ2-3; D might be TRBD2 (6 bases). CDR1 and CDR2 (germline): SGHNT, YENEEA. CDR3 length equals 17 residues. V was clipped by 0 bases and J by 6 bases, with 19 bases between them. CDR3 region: CASSLDPPHGSWDTQYF. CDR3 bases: TGTGCCAGCAGCTTAGACCCGCCCCACGGGAGTTGGGATACGCAGTATTTT.

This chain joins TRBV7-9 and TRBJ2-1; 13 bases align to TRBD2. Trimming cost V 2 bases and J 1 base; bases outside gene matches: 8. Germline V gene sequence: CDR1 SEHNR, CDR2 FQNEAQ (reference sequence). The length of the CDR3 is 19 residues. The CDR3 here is CASSLPWTSGSQSYNEQFF. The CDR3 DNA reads TGTGCCAGCAGCTTACCCTGGACTAGCGGGAGCCAATCCTACAATGAGCAGTTCTTC.

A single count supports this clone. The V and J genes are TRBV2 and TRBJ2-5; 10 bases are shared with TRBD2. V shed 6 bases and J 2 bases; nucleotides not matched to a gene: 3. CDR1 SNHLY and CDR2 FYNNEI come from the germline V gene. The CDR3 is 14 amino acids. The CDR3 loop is CASRSLAGQETQYF. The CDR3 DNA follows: TGTGCCAGCAGATCACTAGCGGGACAAGAGACCCAGTACTTC.

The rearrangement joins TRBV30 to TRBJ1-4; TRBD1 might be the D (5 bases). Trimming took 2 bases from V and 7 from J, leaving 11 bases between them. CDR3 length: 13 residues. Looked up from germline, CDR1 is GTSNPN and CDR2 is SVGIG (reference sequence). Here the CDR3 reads CAWSIGHFEKLFF. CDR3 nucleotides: TGTGCCTGGAGTATCGGACATTTTGAAAAACTGTTTTTT. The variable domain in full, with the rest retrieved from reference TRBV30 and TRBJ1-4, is SQTIHQWPATLVQPVGSPLSLECTVEGTSNPNLYWYRQAAGRGLQLLFYSVGIGQISSEVPQNLSASRPQDRQFILSSKKLLLSDSGFYLCAWSIGHFEKLFFGSGTQLSVL.

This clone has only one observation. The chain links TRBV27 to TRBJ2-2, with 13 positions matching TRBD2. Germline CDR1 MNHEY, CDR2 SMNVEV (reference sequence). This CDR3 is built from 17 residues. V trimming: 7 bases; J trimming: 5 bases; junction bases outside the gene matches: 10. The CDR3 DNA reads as TGTGCCAGCACCCTACGGACTAGCGGGAGAAGGACCGGGGAGCTGTTTTTT. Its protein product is CASTLRTSGRRTGELFF.

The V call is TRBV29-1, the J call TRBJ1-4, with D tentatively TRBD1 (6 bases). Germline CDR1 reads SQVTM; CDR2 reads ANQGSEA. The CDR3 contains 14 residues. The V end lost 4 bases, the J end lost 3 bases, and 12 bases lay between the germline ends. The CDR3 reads CSVVAGVSNEKLFF. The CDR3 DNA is TGCAGCGTTGTGGCAGGGGTATCTAATGAAAAACTGTTTTTT.

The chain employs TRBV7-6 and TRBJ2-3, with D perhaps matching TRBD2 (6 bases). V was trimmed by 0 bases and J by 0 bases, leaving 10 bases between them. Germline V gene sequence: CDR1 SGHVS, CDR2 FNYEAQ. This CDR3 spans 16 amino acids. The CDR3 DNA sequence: TGTGCCAGCAGCTTAGCGAATAGCGGTAGCACAGATACGCAGTATTTT. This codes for CASSLANSGSTDTQYF.

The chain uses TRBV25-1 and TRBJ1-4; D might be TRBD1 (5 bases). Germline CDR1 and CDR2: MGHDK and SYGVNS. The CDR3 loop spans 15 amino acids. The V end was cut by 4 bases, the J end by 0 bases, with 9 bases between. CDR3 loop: CASSALGATNEKLFF. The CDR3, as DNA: TGTGCCAGCAGTGCCCTGGGGGCAACTAATGAAAAACTGTTTTTT.

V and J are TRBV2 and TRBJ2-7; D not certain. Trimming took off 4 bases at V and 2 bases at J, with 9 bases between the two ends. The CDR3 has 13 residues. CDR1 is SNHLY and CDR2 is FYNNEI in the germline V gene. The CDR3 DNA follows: TGTGCCAGCAGTGGCATTCTAGCCTACGAGCAGTACTTC. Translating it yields CASSGILAYEQYF.